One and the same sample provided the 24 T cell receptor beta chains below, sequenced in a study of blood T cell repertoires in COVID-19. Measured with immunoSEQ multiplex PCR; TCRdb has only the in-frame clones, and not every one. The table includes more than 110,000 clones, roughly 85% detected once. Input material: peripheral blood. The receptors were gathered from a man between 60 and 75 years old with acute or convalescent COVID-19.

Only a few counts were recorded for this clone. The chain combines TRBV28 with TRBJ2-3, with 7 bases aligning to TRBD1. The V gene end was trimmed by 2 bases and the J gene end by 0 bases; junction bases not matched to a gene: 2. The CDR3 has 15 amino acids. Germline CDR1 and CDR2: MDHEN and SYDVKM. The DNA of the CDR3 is TGTGCCAGCAGTTTAAGGGGGCTTAGCACAGATACGCAGTATTTT. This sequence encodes CASSLRGLSTDTQYF.

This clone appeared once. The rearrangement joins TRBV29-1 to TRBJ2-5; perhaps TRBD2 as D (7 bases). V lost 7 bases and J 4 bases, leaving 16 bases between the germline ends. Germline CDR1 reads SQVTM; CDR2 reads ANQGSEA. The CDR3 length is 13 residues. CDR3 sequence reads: CSAGGGGIETQYF. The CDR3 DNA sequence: TGCAGCGCCGGGGGAGGGGGGATAGAGACCCAGTACTTC.

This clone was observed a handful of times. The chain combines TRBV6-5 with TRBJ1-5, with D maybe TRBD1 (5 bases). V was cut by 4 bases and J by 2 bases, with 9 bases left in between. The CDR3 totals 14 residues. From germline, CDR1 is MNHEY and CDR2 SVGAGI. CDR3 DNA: TGTGCCAGCAGTTCCTCACAGGGCAATCAGCCCCAGCATTTT. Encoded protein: CASSSSQGNQPQHF.

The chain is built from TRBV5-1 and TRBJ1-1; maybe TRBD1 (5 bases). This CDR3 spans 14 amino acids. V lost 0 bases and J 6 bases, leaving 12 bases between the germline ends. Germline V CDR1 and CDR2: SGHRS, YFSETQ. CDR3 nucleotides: TGCGCCAGCAGCTTGGATGACAGAGGATCTGAAGCTTTCTTT. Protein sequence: CASSLDDRGSEAFF. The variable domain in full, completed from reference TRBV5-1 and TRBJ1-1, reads KAGVTQTPRYLIKTRGQQVTLSCSPISGHRSVSWYQQTPGQGLQFLFEYFSETQRNKGNFPGRFSGRQFSNSRSEMNVSTLELGDSALYLCASSLDDRGSEAFFGQGTRLTVV.

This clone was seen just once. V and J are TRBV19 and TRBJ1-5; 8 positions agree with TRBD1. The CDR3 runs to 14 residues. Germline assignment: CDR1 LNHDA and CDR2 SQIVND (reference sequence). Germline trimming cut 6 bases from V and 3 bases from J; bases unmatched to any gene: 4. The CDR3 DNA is TGTGCCAGTAGGGACAGGGTAGACAATCAGCCCCAGCATTTT. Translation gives CASRDRVDNQPQHF.

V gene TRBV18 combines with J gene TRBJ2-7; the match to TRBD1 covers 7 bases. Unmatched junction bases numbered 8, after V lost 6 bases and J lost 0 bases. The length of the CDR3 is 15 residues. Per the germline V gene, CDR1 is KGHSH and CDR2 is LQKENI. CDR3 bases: TGTGCCAGCTCGCGTTTTCGGGACAGCTCCTACGAGCAGTACTTC. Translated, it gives CASSRFRDSSYEQYF.

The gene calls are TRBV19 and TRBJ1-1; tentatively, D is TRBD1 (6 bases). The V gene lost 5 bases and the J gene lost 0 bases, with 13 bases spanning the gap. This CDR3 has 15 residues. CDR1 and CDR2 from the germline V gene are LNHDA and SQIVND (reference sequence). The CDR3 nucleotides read TGTGCCAGTAGTGTGGACAGTTATATGAACACTGAAGCTTTCTTT. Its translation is CASSVDSYMNTEAFF.

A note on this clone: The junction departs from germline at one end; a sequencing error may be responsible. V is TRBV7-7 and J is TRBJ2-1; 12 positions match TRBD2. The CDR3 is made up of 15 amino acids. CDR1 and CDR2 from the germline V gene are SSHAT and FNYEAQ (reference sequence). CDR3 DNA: TGTGCTAGCAGCCCCTCTAGCGGGAGGGCCAATGAGCAGTTCTTC. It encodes CASSPSSGRANEQFF. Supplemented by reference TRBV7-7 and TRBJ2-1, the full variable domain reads GAGVSQSPRYKVTKRGQDVTLRCDPISSHATLYWYQQALGQGPEFLTYFNYEAQPDKSGLPSDRFSAERPEGSISTLTIQRTEQRDSAMYRCASSPSSGRANEQFFGPGTRLTVL.

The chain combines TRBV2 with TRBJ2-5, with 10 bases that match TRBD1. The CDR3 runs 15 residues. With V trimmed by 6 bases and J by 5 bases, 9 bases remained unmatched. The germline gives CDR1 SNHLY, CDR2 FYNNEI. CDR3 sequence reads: CASSRRDRGVETQYF. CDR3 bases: TGTGCCAGCAGCCGCCGGGACAGGGGAGTTGAGACCCAGTACTTC. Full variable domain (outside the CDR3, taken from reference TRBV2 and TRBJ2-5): EPEVTQTPSHQVTQMGQEVILRCVPISNHLYFYWYRQILGQKVEFLVSFYNNEISEKSEIFDDQFSVERPDGSNFTLKIRSTKLEDSAMYFCASSRRDRGVETQYFGPGTRLLVL.

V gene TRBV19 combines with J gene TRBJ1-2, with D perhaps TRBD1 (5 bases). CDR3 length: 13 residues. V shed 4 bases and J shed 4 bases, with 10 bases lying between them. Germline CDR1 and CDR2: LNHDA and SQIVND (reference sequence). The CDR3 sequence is CASSRPGSYGYTF. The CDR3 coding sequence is TGTGCCAGTAGTAGGCCAGGGTCCTATGGCTACACCTTC.

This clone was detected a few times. The CDR3 protein is CASSRDIHSYEQYF. DNA for the CDR3: TGTGCCAGCAGTCGGGACATCCACTCCTACGAGCAGTACTTC. The chain has TRBV6-6 and TRBJ2-7, with D possibly being TRBD1 (6 bases). With 5 bases removed from V and 0 bases from J, the gap between germline ends came to 11 bases. CDR3 size: 14 residues. Germline CDR1 and CDR2: MNHNY and SVGAGI (reference sequence).

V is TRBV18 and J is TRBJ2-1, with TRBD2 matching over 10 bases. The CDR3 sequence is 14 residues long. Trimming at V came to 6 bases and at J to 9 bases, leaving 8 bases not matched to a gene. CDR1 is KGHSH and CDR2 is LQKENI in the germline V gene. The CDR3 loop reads CASSPLAGVGEQFF. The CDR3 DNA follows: TGTGCCAGCTCGCCGCTAGCGGGAGTTGGTGAGCAGTTCTTC.

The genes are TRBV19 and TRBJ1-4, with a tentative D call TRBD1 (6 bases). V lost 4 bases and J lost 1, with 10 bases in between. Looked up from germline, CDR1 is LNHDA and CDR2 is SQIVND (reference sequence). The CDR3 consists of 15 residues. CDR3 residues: CASSRTDRTNEKLFF. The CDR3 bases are TGTGCCAGTAGTAGGACGGACAGAACTAATGAAAAACTGTTTTTT.

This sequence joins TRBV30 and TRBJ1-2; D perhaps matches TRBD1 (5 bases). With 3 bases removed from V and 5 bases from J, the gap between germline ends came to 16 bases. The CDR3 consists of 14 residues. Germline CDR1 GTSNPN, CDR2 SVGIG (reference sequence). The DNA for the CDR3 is TGTGCCTGGAGCGATCCGGGACTCCCTTATGGCTACACCTTC. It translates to CAWSDPGLPYGYTF. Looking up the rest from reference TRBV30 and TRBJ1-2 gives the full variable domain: SQTIHQWPATLVQPVGSPLSLECTVEGTSNPNLYWYRQAAGRGLQLLFYSVGIGQISSEVPQNLSASRPQDRQFILSSKKLLLSDSGFYLCAWSDPGLPYGYTFGSGTRLTVV.

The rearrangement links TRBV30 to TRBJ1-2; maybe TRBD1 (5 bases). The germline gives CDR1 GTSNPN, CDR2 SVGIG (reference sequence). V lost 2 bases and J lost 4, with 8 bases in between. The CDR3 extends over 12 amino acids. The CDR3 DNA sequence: TGTGCCTGGAGTCAAGGGGCCTATGGCTACACCTTC. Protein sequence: CAWSQGAYGYTF.

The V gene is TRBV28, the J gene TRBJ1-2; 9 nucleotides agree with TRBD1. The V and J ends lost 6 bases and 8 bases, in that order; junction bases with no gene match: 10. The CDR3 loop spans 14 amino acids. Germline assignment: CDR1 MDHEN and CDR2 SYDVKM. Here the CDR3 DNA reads TGTGCCAGCAGCCCGACGGGACAGGGAGGAGGCTACACCTTC. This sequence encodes CASSPTGQGGGYTF.

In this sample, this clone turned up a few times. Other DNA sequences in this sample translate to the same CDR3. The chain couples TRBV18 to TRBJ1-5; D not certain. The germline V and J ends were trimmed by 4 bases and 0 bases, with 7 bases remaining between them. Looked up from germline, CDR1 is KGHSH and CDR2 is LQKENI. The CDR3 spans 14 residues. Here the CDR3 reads CASSRENSNQPQHF. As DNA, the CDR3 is TGTGCCAGCTCACGGGAGAATAGCAATCAGCCCCAGCATTTT.

The CDR3 DNA sequence: TGTGCCAGCAGTACTTACCGGAGCTCTGGGGCCAACGTCCTGACTTTC. Translated, it gives CASSTYRSSGANVLTF. V is TRBV28 and J is TRBJ2-6, with D unresolved. The length of the CDR3 is 16 residues. Trimming shortened V by 5 bases and J by 0 bases, and 11 bases separated the two germline ends. Germline V gene data show CDR1 as MDHEN and CDR2 as SYDVKM.

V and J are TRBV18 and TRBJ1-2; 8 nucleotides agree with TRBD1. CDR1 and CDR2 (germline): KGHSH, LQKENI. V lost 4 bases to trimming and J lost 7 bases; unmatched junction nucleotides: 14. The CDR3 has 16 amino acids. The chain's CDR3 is CASSRSLPGQVSGYTF. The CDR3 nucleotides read TGTGCCAGCTCACGAAGTCTTCCGGGACAGGTGTCTGGCTACACCTTC.

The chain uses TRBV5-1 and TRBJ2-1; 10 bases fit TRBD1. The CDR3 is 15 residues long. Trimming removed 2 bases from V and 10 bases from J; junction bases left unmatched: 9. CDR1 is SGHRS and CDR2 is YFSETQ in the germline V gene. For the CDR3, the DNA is TGCGCCAGCAGCTTCCGGGACAGGGGTTTGAGGGAGCAGTTCTTC. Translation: CASSFRDRGLREQFF.

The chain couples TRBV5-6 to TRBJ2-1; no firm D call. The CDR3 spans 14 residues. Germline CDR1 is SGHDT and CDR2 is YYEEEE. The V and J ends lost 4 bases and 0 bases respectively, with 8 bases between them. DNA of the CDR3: TGTGCCAGCAGCATCCCGAGCTCCTACAATGAGCAGTTCTTC. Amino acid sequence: CASSIPSSYNEQFF.

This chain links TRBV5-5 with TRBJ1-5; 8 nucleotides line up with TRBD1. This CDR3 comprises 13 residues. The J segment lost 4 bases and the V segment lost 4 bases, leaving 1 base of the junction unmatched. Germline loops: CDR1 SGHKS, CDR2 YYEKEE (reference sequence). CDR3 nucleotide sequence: TGTGCCAGCAGCGGGGACAGGAATCAGCCCCAGCATTTT. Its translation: CASSGDRNQPQHF.

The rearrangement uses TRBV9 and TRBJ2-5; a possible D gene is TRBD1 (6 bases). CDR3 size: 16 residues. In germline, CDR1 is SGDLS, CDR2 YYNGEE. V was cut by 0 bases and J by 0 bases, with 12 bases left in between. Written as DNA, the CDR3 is TGTGCCAGCAGCGTAGCTAGAGGGGGACACCAAGAGACCCAGTACTTC. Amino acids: CASSVARGGHQETQYF.

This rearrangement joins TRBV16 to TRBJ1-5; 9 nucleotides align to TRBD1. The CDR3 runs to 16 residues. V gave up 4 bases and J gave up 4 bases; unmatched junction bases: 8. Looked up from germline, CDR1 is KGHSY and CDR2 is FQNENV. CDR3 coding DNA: TGTGCCAGCAGCCTGGACGGGACAGGGAGTAATCAGCCCCAGCATTTT. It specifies CASSLDGTGSNQPQHF.